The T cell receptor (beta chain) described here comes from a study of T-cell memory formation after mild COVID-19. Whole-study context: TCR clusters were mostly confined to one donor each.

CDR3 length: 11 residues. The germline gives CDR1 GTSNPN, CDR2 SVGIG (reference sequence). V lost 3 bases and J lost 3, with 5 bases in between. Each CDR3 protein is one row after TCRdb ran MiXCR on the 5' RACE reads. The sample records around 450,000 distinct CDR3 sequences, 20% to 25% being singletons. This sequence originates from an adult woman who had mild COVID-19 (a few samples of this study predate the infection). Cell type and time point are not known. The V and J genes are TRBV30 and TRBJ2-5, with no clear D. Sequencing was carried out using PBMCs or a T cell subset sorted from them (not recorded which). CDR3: CAWRSEETQYF. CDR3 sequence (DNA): TGTGCCTGGAGAAGCGAAGAGACCCAGTACTTC.